This passage covers 16 T cell receptor beta chains from one sample sequenced in a study of OX40 agonist ivuxolimab in advanced cancers. Profiling relied on immunoSEQ multiplex PCR, and the TCRdb table lists in-frame clones only, not all of them. In the table there are about 76,000 clones, around 90% of which are singletons. The sample was CD4+ or CD8+ T cells sorted from blood, taken in a trial of the OX40 agonist ivuxolimab. The receptor set was obtained from an adult with an advanced solid tumor such as melanoma, head and neck, liver or kidney cancer.

This chain links TRBV7-9 with TRBJ2-2; perhaps TRBD2 as D (5 bases). V was pared by 5 bases and J by 6 bases, with 16 bases between. The CDR3 spans 15 residues. From germline, CDR1 is SEHNR and CDR2 FQNEAQ (reference sequence). CDR3 sequence: CASSRTSLSAGELFF. The CDR3 DNA sequence: TGTGCCAGCAGCCGAACATCTCTTAGCGCCGGGGAGCTGTTTTTT.

The gene calls are TRBV18 and TRBJ2-2; possibly TRBD1 or TRBD2 for D (5 bases each). This CDR3 is 16 amino acids long. With 3 bases removed from V and 6 bases from J, the gap between germline ends came to 17 bases. CDR1 and CDR2 (germline): KGHSH, LQKENI. The CDR3 loop is CASSPAARGVAGELFF. DNA for the CDR3: TGTGCCAGCTCACCTGCGGCAAGGGGAGTGGCCGGGGAGCTGTTTTTT.

The chain joins TRBV11-3 to TRBJ1-3; D uncertain. The CDR3 covers 12 residues. The V gene's germline CDR1 is SGHNT and CDR2 YENEEA. V was shortened by 3 bases and J by 4 bases, with 4 bases between the two germline ends. DNA for the CDR3: TGTGCCAGCAGCTTTTGGGGAAACACCATATATTTT. Translated: CASSFWGNTIYF.

The chain recombines TRBV5-1 with TRBJ2-4; 8 bases map to TRBD1. Germline values: CDR1 SGHRS, CDR2 YFSETQ. This CDR3 region has 18 residues. V lost 2 bases, J lost 9 bases, and 19 bases stayed unmatched. CDR3 sequence: CASSLTGSRQGFWGIQYF. DNA of the CDR3: TGCGCCAGCAGCTTAACGGGTAGCCGACAGGGGTTTTGGGGCATTCAGTACTTC.

For the CDR3, the DNA is TGTGCCAGCAGCTTTGTTGGACAGGGGGCGTTTGGCTACACCTTC. Protein: CASSFVGQGAFGYTF. The genes are TRBV13 and TRBJ1-2; 11 positions match TRBD1. The V and J ends lost 3 bases and 7 bases, in that order; junction bases with no gene match: 7. This CDR3 is 15 amino acids long. CDR1 is PRHDT and CDR2 is FYEKMQ in the germline V gene (reference sequence). Supplemented by reference TRBV13 and TRBJ1-2, the full variable domain reads AAGVIQSPRHLIKEKRETATLKCYPIPRHDTVYWYQQGPGQDPQFLISFYEKMQSDKGSIPDRFSAQQFSDYHSELNMSSLELGDSALYFCASSFVGQGAFGYTFGSGTRLTVV.

The chain uses TRBV9 and TRBJ2-5; 7 bases map to TRBD1. J was trimmed by 5 bases and V by 4 bases; bases with no gene match: 8. This CDR3 comprises 14 residues. The germline V gene encodes CDR1 SGDLS and CDR2 YYNGEE. CDR3 DNA: TGTGCCAGCAGCCCATCAGACAGGGTGGAGACCCAGTACTTC. It encodes CASSPSDRVETQYF.

The gene calls are TRBV11-3 and TRBJ2-7; TRBD2 matches at 7 bases. The CDR3 is 14 amino acids. V trimming: 4 bases; J trimming: 5 bases; junction bases outside the gene matches: 8. CDR1 and CDR2 (germline): SGHNT, YENEEA. The CDR3 DNA is TGTGCCAGCAGCTCCTTGGGGCGGGAGAACGAGCAGTACTTC. Translation: CASSSLGRENEQYF.

This chain uses TRBV5-8 with TRBJ2-7, with 12 bases fitting TRBD2. This CDR3 is 15 amino acids long. Looked up from germline, CDR1 is SGHTS and CDR2 is YDEGEE. The V segment lost 3 bases and the J segment 5 bases; nucleotides outside the gene matches: 6. The CDR3 loop is CASSSGLAGRHEQYF. CDR3 sequence (DNA): TGTGCCAGCAGCTCAGGACTAGCGGGAAGGCACGAGCAGTACTTC.

This chain uses TRBV6-1 with TRBJ2-3; D is unclear. With 3 bases removed from V and 1 base from J, the gap between germline ends came to 8 bases. This CDR3 comprises 14 residues. Germline lookup yields CDR1 MNHNS and CDR2 SASEGT. The CDR3 DNA reads TGTGCCAGCAGTGATTTGGTGGGCACAGATACGCAGTATTTT. It codes for CASSDLVGTDTQYF.

The chain combines TRBV7-9 with TRBJ2-1; 12 bases agree with TRBD2. V lost 5 bases to trimming and J lost 10 bases; unmatched junction nucleotides: 12. The CDR3 has 16 amino acids. From germline, CDR1 is SEHNR and CDR2 FQNEAQ (reference sequence). In DNA form, the CDR3 reads TGTGCCAGCAGCCCCTCGACTAGCGGGAGATTTAGGGAGCAGTTCTTC. Encoded protein: CASSPSTSGRFREQFF. The variable domain in full, completed from reference TRBV7-9 and TRBJ2-1, reads DTGVSQNPRHKITKRGQNVTFRCDPISEHNRLYWYRQTLGQGPEFLTYFQNEAQLEKSRLLSDRFSAERPKGSFSTLEIQRTEQGDSAMYLCASSPSTSGRFREQFFGPGTRLTVL.

This clone was seen only once. The V gene is TRBV4-2, the J gene TRBJ2-5; D is perhaps TRBD1 or TRBD2 (5 bases each). The better agreement between TRBJ2-7 and the DNA end casts doubt on the J call. From germline, CDR1 is LGHNA and CDR2 YNFKEQ. This CDR3 spans 17 amino acids. CDR3 sequence reads: CASSQDKGTGGAYEQYF. The DNA of the CDR3 is TGTGCCAGCAGCCAAGATAAGGGGACCGGCGGTGCCTACGAGCAGTACTTC.

V gene TRBV27 combines with J gene TRBJ2-7; D assignment may be TRBD1 or TRBD2 (5 bases each). The germline CDR1 and CDR2 sequences are MNHEY and SMNVEV (reference sequence). The ends were cut back, 5 bases at V and 0 bases at J, with 17 bases in the middle. The CDR3 has 16 residues. The CDR3 loop reads CASSVDGVGVSYEQYF. CDR3 nucleotides: TGTGCCAGCAGTGTGGACGGGGTGGGGGTCTCCTACGAGCAGTACTTC.

This chain links TRBV19 with TRBJ2-2; the match to TRBD1 covers 7 bases. The CDR3 consists of 17 residues. Trimming at V came to 6 bases and at J to 0 bases, leaving 10 bases not matched to a gene. Germline CDR1 LNHDA, CDR2 SQIVND (reference sequence). The CDR3 DNA reads as TGTGCCAGTAGCCTTGACAGGGATCCGACGAACACCGGGGAGCTGTTTTTT. It specifies CASSLDRDPTNTGELFF.

The CDR3 DNA reads as TGTGCCAGCGACTTAAAAGGGACTAGCAATGAGCAGTTCTTC. It yields the protein CASDLKGTSNEQFF. This chain connects TRBV2 to TRBJ2-1; TRBD2 matches at 8 bases. V shed 8 bases, J shed 6 bases, and the junction held 9 bases outside the gene matches. The germline gives CDR1 SNHLY, CDR2 FYNNEI. The CDR3 is made up of 14 amino acids.

With regard to this clone: Other nucleotide sequences in the sample specify the same CDR3. The chain links TRBV18 to TRBJ2-7; possibly TRBD2 for D (7 bases). Per germline, CDR1 KGHSH and CDR2 LQKENI. V lost 1 base to trimming and J lost 7 bases, with 8 bases between them. The CDR3 sequence is 12 residues long. This CDR3 is CASSPQGGEQYF. CDR3 DNA: TGTGCCAGCTCACCACAGGGGGGGGAGCAGTACTTC.

The chain uses TRBV6-6 and TRBJ2-7; weak D call: TRBD2 (5 bases). This CDR3 contains 13 residues. Trimming stripped 1 base from V and 2 bases from J, with 6 bases between. The V gene's germline CDR1 is MNHNY and CDR2 SVGAGI (reference sequence). The DNA of the CDR3 is TGTGCCAGCAGTTACTTCGGGACCTACGAGCAGTACTTC. Amino acid sequence: CASSYFGTYEQYF.